The present T cell receptor beta chain was sequenced within a study of a mutant IDH1 vaccine in newly diagnosed glioma. Study details: Patients came in for eight vaccinations, in weeks 1, 3, 5, 7, 11, 15, 19 and 23. Mean patient age was roughly 43 years; 62.5% were male and approximately 40% female. Before enrollment, the patients had been treated with radiotherapy alone, temozolomide alone, or both together. Most of them had received both.

Time point denoted: week 5, during vaccination. Doses consisted of 300 ug of mutant IDH1 20-mer peptide each, paired with topical imiquimod. Produced via immunoSEQ multiplex PCR; TCRdb's table is partial and in-frame only. The sample holds about 51,000 clones, around 78% seen once. Germline values: CDR1 LGHNA, CDR2 YSLEER. Deletions cut 0 bases from V and 7 bases from J, with 13 bases between. The CDR3 has 14 amino acids. With regard to this clone: Its target is not known.

This TCR came from a man between 45 and 60 years old with glioma. Sequenced material: PBMCs, taken from a glioma patient whose treatment included an IDH1 peptide vaccine. The chain carries TRBV4-3 and TRBJ2-7; D is uncertain. The CDR3 loop is CASSQDSGRLEQYF. CDR3 DNA: TGCGCCAGCAGCCAAGATAGTGGCCGGTTGGAGCAGTACTTC.